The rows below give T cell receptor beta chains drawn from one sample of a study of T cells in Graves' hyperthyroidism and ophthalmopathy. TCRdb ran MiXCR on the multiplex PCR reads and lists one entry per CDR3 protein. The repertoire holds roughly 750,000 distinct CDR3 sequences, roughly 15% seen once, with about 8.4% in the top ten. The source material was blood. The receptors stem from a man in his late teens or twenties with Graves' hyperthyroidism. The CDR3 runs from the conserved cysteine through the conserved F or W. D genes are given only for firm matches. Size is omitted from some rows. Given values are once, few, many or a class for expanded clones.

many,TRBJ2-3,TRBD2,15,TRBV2,CASTPLAASTDTQYF,TGTGCCAGCACGCCACTAGCGGCTAGCACAGATACGCAGTATTTT
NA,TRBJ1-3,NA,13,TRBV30,CAARSPSGTTIYF,TGTGCCGCCCGGAGTCCCTCTGGAACCACCATATATTTT
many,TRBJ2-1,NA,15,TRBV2,CASTPQVGTYNEQFF,TGTGCCAGCACCCCACAGGTGGGAACGTACAATGAGCAGTTCTTC
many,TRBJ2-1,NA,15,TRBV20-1,CSATSYSSSYNEQFF,TGCAGTGCTACGTCTTACAGTAGCTCCTACAATGAGCAGTTCTTC
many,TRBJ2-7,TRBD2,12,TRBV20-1,CSARAGGPEQYF,TGCAGTGCAAGAGCGGGAGGGCCCGAGCAGTACTTC
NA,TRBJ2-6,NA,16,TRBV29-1,CSVLGAKGIGANVLTF,TGCAGCGTTCTAGGGGCTAAGGGGATTGGGGCCAACGTCCTGACTTTC
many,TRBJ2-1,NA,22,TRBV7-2,CASSPTRGGRERGNYSYNEQFF,TGTGCCAGCAGCCCTACCCGAGGGGGGCGGGAGAGGGGAAATTACTCCTACAATGAGCAGTTCTTC
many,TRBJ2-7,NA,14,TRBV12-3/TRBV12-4,CASSSLSNGYEQYF,TGTGCCAGCAGTTCTCTATCTAATGGGTACGAGCAGTACTTC
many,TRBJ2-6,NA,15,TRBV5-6,CASSYLNSGANVLTF,TGTGCCAGCAGCTATCTCAACTCTGGGGCCAACGTCCTGACTTTC
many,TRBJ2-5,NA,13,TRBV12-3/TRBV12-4,CASSLARVETQYF,TGTGCCAGCAGTTTGGCCAGGGTTGAGACCCAGTACTTC
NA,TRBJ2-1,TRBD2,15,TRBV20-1,CSAREVLAGYNEQFF,TGCAGTGCTAGGGAGGTACTAGCGGGGTACAATGAGCAGTTCTTC
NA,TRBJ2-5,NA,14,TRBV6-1,CASSPGQEQETQYF,TGTGCCAGCAGTCCCGGACAAGAACAAGAGACCCAGTACTTC
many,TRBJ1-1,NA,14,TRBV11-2,CASSLTLGNTEAFF,TGTGCCAGCAGCTTAACCCTGGGGAACACTGAAGCTTTCTTT
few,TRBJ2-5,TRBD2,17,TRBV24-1,CATSGRTSGIYQETQYF,TGTGCCACCAGTGGCCGTACTAGCGGGATTTACCAAGAGACCCAGTACTTC
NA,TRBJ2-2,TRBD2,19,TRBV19,CASSTRYNVAGAVTGELFF,TGTGCCAGTAGTACTAGATATAATGTAGCGGGAGCGGTCACCGGGGAGCTGTTTTTT
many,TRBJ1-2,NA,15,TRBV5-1,CASSVTGTEIYGYTF,TGCGCCAGCAGCGTCACCGGGACGGAAATCTATGGCTACACCTTC
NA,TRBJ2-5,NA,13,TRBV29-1,CSVGHLYGETQYF,TGCAGCGTTGGGCACCTTTACGGGGAGACCCAGTACTTC
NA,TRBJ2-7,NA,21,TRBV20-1,CSAHDLSQLGVSRGRRYEQYF,TGCAGTGCTCACGACCTATCCCAACTAGGGGTGAGTAGGGGGAGGCGCTACGAGCAGTACTTC
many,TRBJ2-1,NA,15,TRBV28,CASSPTLGIYNEQFF,TGTGCCAGCAGCCCGACCCTGGGTATATACAATGAGCAGTTCTTC
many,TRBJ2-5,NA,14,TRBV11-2,CASTSFSGPETQYF,TGTGCCAGCACCTCTTTTAGTGGCCCAGAGACCCAGTACTTC
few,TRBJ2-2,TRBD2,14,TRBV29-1,CSARSSGLYGELFF,TGCAGCGCGAGGTCTAGCGGGCTTTACGGGGAGCTGTTTTTT
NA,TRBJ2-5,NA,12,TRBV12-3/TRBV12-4,CASSLALTGKYF,TGTGCCAGCAGTTTAGCGCTTACAGGGAAGTACTTC
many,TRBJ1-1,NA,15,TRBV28,CASSSDRAMNTEAFF,TGTGCCAGCAGCTCGGACAGAGCTATGAACACTGAAGCTTTCTTT
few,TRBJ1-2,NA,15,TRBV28,CASSLIVADNYGYTF,TGTGCCAGCAGTTTGATAGTAGCCGATAACTATGGCTACACCTTC
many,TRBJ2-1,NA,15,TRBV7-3,CASSLSLAGGNEQFF,TGTGCCAGCAGCTTAAGTCTAGCTGGAGGGAATGAGCAGTTCTTC
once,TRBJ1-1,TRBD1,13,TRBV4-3,CASSWDSHTEAFF,TGCGCCAGCTCATGGGACAGTCACACTGAAGCTTTCTTT
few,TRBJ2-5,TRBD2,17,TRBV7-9,CASSPYSGSGFSETQYF,TGTGCCAGCAGCCCCTACAGCGGGAGCGGATTTTCGGAGACCCAGTACTTC
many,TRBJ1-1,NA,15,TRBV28,CASSSSSGANTEAFF,TGTGCCAGCAGTTCATCTTCAGGGGCGAACACTGAAGCTTTCTTT
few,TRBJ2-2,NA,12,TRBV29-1,CSVQGNTGELFF,TGCAGCGTTCAGGGGAACACCGGGGAGCTGTTTTTT
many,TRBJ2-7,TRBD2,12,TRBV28,CASRTSGYEQYF,TGTGCCAGCAGAACTAGCGGTTACGAGCAGTACTTC
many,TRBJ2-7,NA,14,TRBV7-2,CASTPRGRAYEQYF,TGTGCCAGCACCCCGCGGGGTAGGGCCTACGAGCAGTACTTC
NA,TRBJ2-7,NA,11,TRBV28,CASSFSHGQYF,TGTGCCAGCAGTTTCTCCCACGGGCAGTACTTC
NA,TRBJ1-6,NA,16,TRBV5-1,CASSLVAGDGNSPLHF,TGCGCCAGCAGCCTTGTCGCAGGGGACGGGAATTCACCCCTCCACTTT
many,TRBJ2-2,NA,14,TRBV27,CASSRSGHTGELFF,TGTGCCAGCAGCCGTAGCGGACACACCGGGGAGCTGTTTTTT
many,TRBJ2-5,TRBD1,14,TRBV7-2,CASSLDRVQETQYF,TGTGCCAGCAGCTTGGACAGGGTCCAAGAGACCCAGTACTTC
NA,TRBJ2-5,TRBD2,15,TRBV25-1,CASRPHSGSGETQYF,TGTGCCAGCAGACCCCATAGCGGGAGCGGCGAGACCCAGTACTTC
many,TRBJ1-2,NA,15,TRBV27,CASSSSSTAGYGYTF,TGTGCCAGCAGTTCCTCCTCGACAGCGGGATATGGCTACACCTTC
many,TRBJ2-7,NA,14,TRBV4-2,CASSQDHERPEQYF,TGTGCCAGCAGCCAAGATCACGAGCGTCCCGAGCAGTACTTC
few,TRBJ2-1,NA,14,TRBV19,CASSKLGEIREQFF,TGTGCCAGTAGTAAACTAGGGGAAATCCGCGAGCAGTTCTTC
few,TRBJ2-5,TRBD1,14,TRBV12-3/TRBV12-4,CASRSTTGGETQYF,TGTGCCAGCAGAAGTACCACAGGGGGAGAGACCCAGTACTTC
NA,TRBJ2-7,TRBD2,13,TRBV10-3,CAIWGGPIYEQYF,TGTGCCATCTGGGGAGGGCCGATCTACGAGCAGTACTTC
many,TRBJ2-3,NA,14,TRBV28,CASSWGDGTDTQYF,TGTGCCAGCAGTTGGGGGGATGGCACAGATACGCAGTATTTT
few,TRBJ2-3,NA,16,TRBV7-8,CASSLVVGGITDTQYF,TGTGCCAGCAGCTTAGTGGTAGGGGGGATCACAGATACGCAGTATTTT
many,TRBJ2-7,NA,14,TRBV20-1,CSARDSQGSYEQYF,TGCAGTGCTAGAGATTCCCAGGGGTCCTACGAGCAGTACTTC
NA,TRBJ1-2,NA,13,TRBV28,CASSFPGVGGYTF,TGTGCCAGCAGTTTTCCAGGAGTCGGTGGCTACACCTTC
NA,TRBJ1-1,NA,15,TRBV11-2,CASSPRLLQNTEAFF,TGTGCCAGCAGCCCGCGTTTACTGCAGAACACTGAAGCTTTCTTT
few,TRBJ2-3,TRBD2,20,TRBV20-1,CSARESGTPPSKSSTDTQYF,TGCAGTGCTAGAGAAAGCGGGACTCCGCCGTCCAAATCTAGCACAGATACGCAGTATTTT
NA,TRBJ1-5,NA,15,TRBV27,CASSLRRSSNQPQHF,TGTGCCAGCAGTTTACGACGAAGTAGCAATCAGCCCCAGCATTTT
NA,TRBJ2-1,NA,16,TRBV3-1,CASSQAGQTLYNEQFF,TGTGCCAGCAGCCAGGCGGGGCAGACTCTTTACAATGAGCAGTTCTTC
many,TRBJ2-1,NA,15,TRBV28,CATTPAGQSYNEQFF,TGTGCCACCACGCCCGCAGGACAATCCTACAATGAGCAGTTCTTC
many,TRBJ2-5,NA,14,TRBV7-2,CASSLRTTKETQYF,TGTGCCAGCAGCTTGAGAACCACAAAAGAGACCCAGTACTTC
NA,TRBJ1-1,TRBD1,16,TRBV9,CASSSVRDRVRLEAFF,TGTGCCAGCAGCTCCGTCCGGGACAGGGTAAGATTAGAAGCTTTCTTT